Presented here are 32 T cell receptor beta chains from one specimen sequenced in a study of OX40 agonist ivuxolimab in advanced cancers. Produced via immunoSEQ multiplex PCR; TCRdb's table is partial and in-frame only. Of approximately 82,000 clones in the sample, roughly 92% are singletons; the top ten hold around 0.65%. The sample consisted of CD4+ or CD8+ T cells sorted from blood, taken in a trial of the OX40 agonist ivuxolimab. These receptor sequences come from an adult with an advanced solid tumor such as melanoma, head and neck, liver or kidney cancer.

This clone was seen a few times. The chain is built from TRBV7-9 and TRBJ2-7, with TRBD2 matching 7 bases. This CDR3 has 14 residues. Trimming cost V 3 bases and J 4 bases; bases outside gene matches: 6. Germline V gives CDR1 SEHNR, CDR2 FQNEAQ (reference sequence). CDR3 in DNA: TGTGCCAGCAGCTTGCTGGCGGGGGTTTACGAGCAGTACTTC. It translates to CASSLLAGVYEQYF.

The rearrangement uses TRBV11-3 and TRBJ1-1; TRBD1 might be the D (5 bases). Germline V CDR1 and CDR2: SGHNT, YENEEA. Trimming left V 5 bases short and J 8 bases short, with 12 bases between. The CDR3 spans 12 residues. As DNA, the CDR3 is TGTGCCAGCAGCCTTATTGGGGGAGAAGCTTTCTTT. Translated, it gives CASSLIGGEAFF.

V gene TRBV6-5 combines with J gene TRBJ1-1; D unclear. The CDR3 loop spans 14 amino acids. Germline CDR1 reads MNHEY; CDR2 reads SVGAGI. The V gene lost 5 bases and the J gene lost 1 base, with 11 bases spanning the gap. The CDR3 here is CASSASGQNTEAFF. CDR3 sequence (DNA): TGTGCCAGCAGTGCCTCTGGGCAGAACACTGAAGCTTTCTTT.

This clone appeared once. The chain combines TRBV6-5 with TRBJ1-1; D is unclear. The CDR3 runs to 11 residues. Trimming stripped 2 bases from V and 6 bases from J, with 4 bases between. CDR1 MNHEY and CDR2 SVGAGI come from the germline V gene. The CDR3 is CASSYPPEAFF. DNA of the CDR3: TGTGCCAGCAGTTACCCCCCTGAAGCTTTCTTT.

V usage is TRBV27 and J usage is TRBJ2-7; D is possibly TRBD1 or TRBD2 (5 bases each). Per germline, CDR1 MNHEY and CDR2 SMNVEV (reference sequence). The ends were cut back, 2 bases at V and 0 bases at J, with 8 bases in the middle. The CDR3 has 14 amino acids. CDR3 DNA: TGTGCCAGCAGTTTACGGGGCGACTCCTACGAGCAGTACTTC. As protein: CASSLRGDSYEQYF.

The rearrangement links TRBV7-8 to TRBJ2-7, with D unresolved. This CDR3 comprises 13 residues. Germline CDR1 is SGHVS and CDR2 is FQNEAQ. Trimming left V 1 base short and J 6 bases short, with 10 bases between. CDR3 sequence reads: CASSLGVVGEQYF. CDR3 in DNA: TGTGCCAGCAGCTTAGGCGTGGTCGGCGAGCAGTACTTC.

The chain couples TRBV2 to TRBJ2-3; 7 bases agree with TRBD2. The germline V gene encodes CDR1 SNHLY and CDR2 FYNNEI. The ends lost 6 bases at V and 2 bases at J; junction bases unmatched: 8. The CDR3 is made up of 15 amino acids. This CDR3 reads CASSVAGVPTDTQYF. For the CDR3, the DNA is TGTGCCAGCAGCGTAGCGGGCGTCCCCACAGATACGCAGTATTTT.

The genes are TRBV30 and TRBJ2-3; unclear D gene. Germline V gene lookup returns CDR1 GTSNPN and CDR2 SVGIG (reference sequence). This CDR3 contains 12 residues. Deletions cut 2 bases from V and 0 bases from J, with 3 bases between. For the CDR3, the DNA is TGTGCCTGGAGTATTAGCACAGATACGCAGTATTTT. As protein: CAWSISTDTQYF.

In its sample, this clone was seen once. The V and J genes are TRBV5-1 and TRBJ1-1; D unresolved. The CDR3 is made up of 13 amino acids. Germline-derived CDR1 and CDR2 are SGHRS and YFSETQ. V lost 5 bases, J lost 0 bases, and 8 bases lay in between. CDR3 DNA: TGCGCCAGCAGAACTTCCATGAACACTGAAGCTTTCTTT. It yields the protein CASRTSMNTEAFF.

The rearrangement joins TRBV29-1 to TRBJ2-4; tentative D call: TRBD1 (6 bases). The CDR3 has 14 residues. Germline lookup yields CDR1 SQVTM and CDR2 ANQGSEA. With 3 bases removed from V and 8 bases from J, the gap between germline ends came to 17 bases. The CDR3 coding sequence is TGCAGCGTTGAGGAAGACAGGCTTAGAGACATTCAGTACTTC. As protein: CSVEEDRLRDIQYF. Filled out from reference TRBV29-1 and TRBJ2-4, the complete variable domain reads SAVISQKPSRDICQRGTSLTIQCQVDSQVTMMFWYRQQPGQSLTLIATANQGSEATYESGFVIDKFPISRPNLTFSTLTVSNMSPEDSSIYLCSVEEDRLRDIQYFGAGTRLSVL.

The DNA for the CDR3 is TGTGCCATCAGCGTAAAAGGGAGCGCAGATACGCAGTATTTT. This codes for CAISVKGSADTQYF. The chain has TRBV10-3 and TRBJ2-3; D is perhaps TRBD2 (5 bases). Germline CDR1 and CDR2: ENHRY and SYGVKD. Trimming took 6 bases from V and 4 from J, leaving 14 bases between them. The CDR3 length is 14 residues.

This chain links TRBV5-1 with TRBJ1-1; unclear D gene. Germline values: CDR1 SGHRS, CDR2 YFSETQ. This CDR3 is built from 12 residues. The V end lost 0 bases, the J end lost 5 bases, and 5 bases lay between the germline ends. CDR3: CASSLERTEAFF. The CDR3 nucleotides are TGCGCCAGCAGCTTGGAGCGGACTGAAGCTTTCTTT.

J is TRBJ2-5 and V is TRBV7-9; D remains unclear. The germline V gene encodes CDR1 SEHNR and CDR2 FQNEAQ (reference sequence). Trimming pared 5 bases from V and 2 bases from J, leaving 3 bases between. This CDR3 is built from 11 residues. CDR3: CASSPQETQYF. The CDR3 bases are TGTGCCAGCAGCCCACAAGAGACCCAGTACTTC.

CDR3 bases: TGCAGCGTAGGCCTCGGGACTAGCGGGGGGGAGACCCAGTACTTC. It yields the protein CSVGLGTSGGETQYF. This chain connects TRBV29-1 to TRBJ2-5; 15 bases align to TRBD2. This CDR3 has 15 residues. V gave up 6 bases and J gave up 5 bases; unmatched junction bases: 7. CDR1 and CDR2 from the germline V gene are SQVTM and ANQGSEA. The full variable domain, completed using reference TRBV29-1 and TRBJ2-5, is SAVISQKPSRDICQRGTSLTIQCQVDSQVTMMFWYRQQPGQSLTLIATANQGSEATYESGFVIDKFPISRPNLTFSTLTVSNMSPEDSSIYLCSVGLGTSGGETQYFGPGTRLLVL.

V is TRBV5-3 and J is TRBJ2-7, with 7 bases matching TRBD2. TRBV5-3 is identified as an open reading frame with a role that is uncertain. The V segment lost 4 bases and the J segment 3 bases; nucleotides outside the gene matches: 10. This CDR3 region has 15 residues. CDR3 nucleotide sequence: TGTGCCAGAAGCGGGGAGGGACGGGCAGTCTACGAGCAGTACTTC. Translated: CARSGEGRAVYEQYF.

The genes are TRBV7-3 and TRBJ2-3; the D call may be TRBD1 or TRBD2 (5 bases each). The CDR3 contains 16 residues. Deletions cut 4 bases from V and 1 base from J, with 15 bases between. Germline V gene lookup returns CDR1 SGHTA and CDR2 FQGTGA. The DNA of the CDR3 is TGTGCCAGCAGCTCTACCGGGACCCCACGCACAGATACGCAGTATTTT. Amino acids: CASSSTGTPRTDTQYF.

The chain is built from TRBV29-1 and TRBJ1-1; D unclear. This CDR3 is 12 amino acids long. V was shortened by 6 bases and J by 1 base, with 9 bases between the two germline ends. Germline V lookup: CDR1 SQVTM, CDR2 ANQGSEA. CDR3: CSVRQANTEAFF. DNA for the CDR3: TGCAGCGTGAGGCAGGCGAACACTGAAGCTTTCTTT.

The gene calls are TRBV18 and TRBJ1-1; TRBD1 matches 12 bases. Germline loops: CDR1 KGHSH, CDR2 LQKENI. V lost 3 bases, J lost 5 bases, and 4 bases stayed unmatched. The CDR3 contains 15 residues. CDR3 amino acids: CASSPGDRGQTEAFF. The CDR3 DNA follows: TGTGCCAGCTCACCCGGGGACAGGGGGCAGACTGAAGCTTTCTTT.

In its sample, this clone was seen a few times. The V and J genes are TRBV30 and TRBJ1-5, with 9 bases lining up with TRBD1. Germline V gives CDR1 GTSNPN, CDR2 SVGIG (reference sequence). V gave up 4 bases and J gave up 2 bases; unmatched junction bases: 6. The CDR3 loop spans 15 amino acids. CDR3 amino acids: CAWKQGASGNQPQHF. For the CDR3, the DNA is TGTGCCTGGAAACAGGGGGCCTCCGGCAATCAGCCCCAGCATTTT.

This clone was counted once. CDR3 sequence (DNA): TGCGCCAGCAGCCTAGGGTGGCAGAGTCAGAACACCGGGGAGCTGTTTTTT. It specifies CASSLGWQSQNTGELFF. V is TRBV4-1 and J is TRBJ2-2; D gene uncertain. Germline loops: CDR1 MGHRA, CDR2 YSYEKL. The CDR3 has 17 amino acids. Between the trimmed V and J ends, which lost 4 bases and 1 base, there was a span of 16 bases.

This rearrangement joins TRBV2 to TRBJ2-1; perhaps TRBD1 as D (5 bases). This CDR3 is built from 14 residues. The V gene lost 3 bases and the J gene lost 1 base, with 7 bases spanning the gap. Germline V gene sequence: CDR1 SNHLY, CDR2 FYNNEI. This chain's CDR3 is CASSDRASYNEQFF. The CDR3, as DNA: TGTGCCAGCAGTGACAGGGCGTCCTACAATGAGCAGTTCTTC.

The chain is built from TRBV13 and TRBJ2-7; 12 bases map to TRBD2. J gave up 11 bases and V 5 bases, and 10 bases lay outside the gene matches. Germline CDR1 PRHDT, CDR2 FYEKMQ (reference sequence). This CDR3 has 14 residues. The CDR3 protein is CASSRTGLAGGKYF. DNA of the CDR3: TGTGCCAGCAGCCGCACGGGACTAGCGGGTGGAAAGTACTTC.

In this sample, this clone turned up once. For the CDR3, the DNA is TGTGCCAGCAGTGGGGACAGGCCCGGTGAGACCCAGTACTTC. This translates into CASSGDRPGETQYF. This chain uses TRBV2 with TRBJ2-5; 8 bases agree with TRBD1. The V segment lost 4 bases and the J segment 5 bases; nucleotides outside the gene matches: 6. The CDR3 length is 14 residues. From germline, CDR1 is SNHLY and CDR2 FYNNEI. Full variable domain (missing parts from reference TRBV2 and TRBJ2-5): EPEVTQTPSHQVTQMGQEVILRCVPISNHLYFYWYRQILGQKVEFLVSFYNNEISEKSEIFDDQFSVERPDGSNFTLKIRSTKLEDSAMYFCASSGDRPGETQYFGPGTRLLVL.

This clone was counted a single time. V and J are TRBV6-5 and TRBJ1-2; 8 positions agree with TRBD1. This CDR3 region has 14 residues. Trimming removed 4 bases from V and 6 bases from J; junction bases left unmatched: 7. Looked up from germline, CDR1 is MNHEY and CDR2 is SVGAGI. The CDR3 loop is CASSSPGGVDGYTF. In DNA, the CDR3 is TGTGCCAGCAGTTCTCCAGGGGGCGTGGATGGCTACACCTTC.

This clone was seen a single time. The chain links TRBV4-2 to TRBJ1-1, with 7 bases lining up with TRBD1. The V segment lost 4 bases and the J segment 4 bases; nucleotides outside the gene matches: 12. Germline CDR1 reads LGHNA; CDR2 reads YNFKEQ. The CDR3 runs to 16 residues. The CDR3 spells CASSLTPGDRATEAFF. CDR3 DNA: TGTGCCAGCAGCCTAACTCCCGGCGACAGGGCCACTGAAGCTTTCTTT.

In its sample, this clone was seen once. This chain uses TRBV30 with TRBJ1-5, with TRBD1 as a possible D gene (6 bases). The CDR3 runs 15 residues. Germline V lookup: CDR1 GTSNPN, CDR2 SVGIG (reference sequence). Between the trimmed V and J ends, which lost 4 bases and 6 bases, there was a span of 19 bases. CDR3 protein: CAWMFGGARGQPQHF. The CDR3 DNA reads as TGTGCCTGGATGTTCGGGGGGGCGCGGGGTCAGCCCCAGCATTTT. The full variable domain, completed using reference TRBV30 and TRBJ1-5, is SQTIHQWPATLVQPVGSPLSLECTVEGTSNPNLYWYRQAAGRGLQLLFYSVGIGQISSEVPQNLSASRPQDRQFILSSKKLLLSDSGFYLCAWMFGGARGQPQHFGDGTRLSIL.

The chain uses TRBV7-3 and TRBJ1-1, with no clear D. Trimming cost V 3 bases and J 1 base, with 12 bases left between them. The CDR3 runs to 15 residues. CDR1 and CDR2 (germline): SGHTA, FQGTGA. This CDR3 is CASSLDPLGNTEAFF. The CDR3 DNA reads TGTGCCAGCAGCTTGGATCCCCTAGGGAACACTGAAGCTTTCTTT.

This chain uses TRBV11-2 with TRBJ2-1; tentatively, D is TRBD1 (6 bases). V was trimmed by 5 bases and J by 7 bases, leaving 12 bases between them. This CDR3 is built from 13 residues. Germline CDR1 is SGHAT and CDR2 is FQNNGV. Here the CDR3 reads CASSSRGGNEQFF. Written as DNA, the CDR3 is TGTGCCAGCAGCAGTAGAGGGGGAAATGAGCAGTTCTTC.

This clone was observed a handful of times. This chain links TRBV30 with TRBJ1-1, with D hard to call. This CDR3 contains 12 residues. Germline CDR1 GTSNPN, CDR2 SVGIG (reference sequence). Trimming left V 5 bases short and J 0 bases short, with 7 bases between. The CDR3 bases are TGTGCCTGGTGGACGGTGAACACTGAAGCTTTCTTT. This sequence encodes CAWWTVNTEAFF.

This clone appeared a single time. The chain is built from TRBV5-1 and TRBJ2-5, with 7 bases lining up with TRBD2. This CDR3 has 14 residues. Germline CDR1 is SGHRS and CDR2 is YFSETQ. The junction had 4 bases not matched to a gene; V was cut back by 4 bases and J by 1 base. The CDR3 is CASSPGTIQETQYF. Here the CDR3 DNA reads TGCGCCAGCAGCCCCGGGACTATCCAAGAGACCCAGTACTTC.

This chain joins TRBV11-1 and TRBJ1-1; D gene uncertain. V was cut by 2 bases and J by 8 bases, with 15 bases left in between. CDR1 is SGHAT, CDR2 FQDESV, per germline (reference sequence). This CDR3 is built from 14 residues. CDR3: CASSLKIWGSEAFF. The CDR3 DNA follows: TGTGCCAGCAGCTTAAAGATCTGGGGTTCCGAAGCTTTCTTT.

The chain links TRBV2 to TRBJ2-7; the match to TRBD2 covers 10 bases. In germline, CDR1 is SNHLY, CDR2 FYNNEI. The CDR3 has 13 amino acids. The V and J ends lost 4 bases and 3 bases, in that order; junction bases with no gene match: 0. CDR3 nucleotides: TGTGCCAGCAGTGTAGCGGGAGGCTACGAGCAGTACTTC. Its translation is CASSVAGGYEQYF.